The 26 T cell receptor beta chains given below trace back to one sample, sequenced in a study of kidney transplant recipient with SARS-CoV-2 infection. Using its own MiXCR run on the reads, TCRdb lists one record per CDR3 protein. The repertoire holds approximately 240,000 distinct CDR3 sequences, with 29% as singletons. The source was a blood sample, collected at baseline and between days 110 and 120 from a kidney transplant recipient. All receptors derive from a male patient in his 30s who had COVID-19 and was a kidney transplant recipient. The T cells may partly be graft donor cells.

This clonotype was found many times. The V and J genes are TRBV5-6 and TRBJ1-1; a possible D gene is TRBD1 (6 bases). Per the germline V gene, CDR1 is SGHDT and CDR2 is YYEEEE. This CDR3 comprises 15 residues. Trimming shortened V by 7 bases and J by 3 bases, and 19 bases separated the two germline ends. The CDR3 coding sequence is TGTGCCAGCGGACGGGGGGCAGGGTATGACACTGAAGCTTTCTTT. It codes for CASGRGAGYDTEAFF. Together with reference TRBV5-6 and TRBJ1-1, the CDR3 gives the full variable domain: DAGVTQSPTHLIKTRGQQVTLRCSPKSGHDTVSWYQQALGQGPQFIFQYYEEEERQRGNFPDRFSGHQFPNYSSELNVNALLLGDSALYLCASGRGAGYDTEAFFGQGTRLTVV.

With regard to this clonotype: A read error may be the cause here, since a much bigger clone is one base away. V and J are TRBV6-4 and TRBJ1-2; D gene uncertain. The CDR3 is 17 residues long. Trimming removed 7 bases from V and 4 bases from J, with 25 bases in between. Per the germline V gene, CDR1 is MRHNA and CDR2 is SNTAGT. CDR3 protein: CASNQRCSHGKTYGYTF. The CDR3 DNA reads TGTGCCAGCAATCAACGGTGCTCACACGGAAAGACCTATGGCTACACCTTC.

The chain carries TRBV5-1 and TRBJ2-1, with D possibly being TRBD1 (6 bases). CDR3 length: 14 amino acids. The V gene's germline CDR1 is SGHRS and CDR2 YFSETQ. The V and J ends lost 4 bases and 10 bases respectively, with 18 bases between them. This CDR3 is CASSPGPDRREQFF. In DNA, the CDR3 is TGCGCCAGCAGCCCTGGGCCTGACAGGAGGGAGCAGTTCTTC.

Ten or more counts support this clonotype. This chain joins TRBV3-1 and TRBJ2-2; unclear D gene. The V gene lost 5 bases and the J gene lost 5 bases, with 24 bases spanning the gap. The CDR3 is 18 amino acids. Looked up from germline, CDR1 is LGHDT and CDR2 is YNNKEL (reference sequence). The CDR3 region is CASSDHIPISGLTGELFF. The CDR3, as DNA: TGTGCCAGCAGCGATCATATTCCCATTTCAGGCTTGACCGGGGAGCTGTTTTTT.

Comment on this clonotype: A much larger clone lies one base from this, so it may be a read error. In DNA, the CDR3 is TGTGCCAGTAGTCCCTGGACAGGGTTTGCCGGTAACTGTGGCTACACCTTC. This sequence encodes CASSPWTGFAGNCGYTF. V usage is TRBV19 and J usage is TRBJ1-2; 8 bases agree with TRBD1. The germline V gene encodes CDR1 LNHDA and CDR2 SQIVND (reference sequence). The CDR3 extends over 17 amino acids.

This clonotype was detected ten times or more. The chain carries TRBV5-4 and TRBJ1-2; D remains unclear. The CDR3 totals 16 residues. The germline CDR1 and CDR2 sequences are SGHNT and YYREEE (reference sequence). Trimming cost V 7 bases and J 4 bases, with 23 bases left between them. The CDR3 nucleotides are TGTGCCAGCTTTACTCCCGTACCAGGAAAGACCTATGGCTACACCTTC. Amino acid sequence: CASFTPVPGKTYGYTF.

This clonotype was observed a single time. This clone may be a read error of a much larger clone one base away. The V and J genes are TRBV5-1 and TRBJ2-7; 7 bases match TRBD1. The V gene end was trimmed by 4 bases and the J gene end by 6 bases; junction bases not matched to a gene: 4. The CDR3 loop spans 12 amino acids. From germline, CDR1 is SGHRS and CDR2 YFSETQ. The CDR3 loop is CASSKTGAEQYF. The CDR3 DNA reads as TGCGCCAGCAGCAAAACAGGGGCCGAGCAGTACTTC.

In regard to this clonotype: A read error may be the cause here, since a much bigger clone is one base away. The chain combines TRBV12-3 or TRBV12-4 with TRBJ1-2, with no clear D. The CDR3 has 13 amino acids. Trimming took off 6 bases at V and 8 bases at J, with 16 bases between the two ends. For the CDR3, the DNA is TGTGCCAGCAGCCTCGGGGTATTCGGGGGCTACACCTTC. This sequence encodes CASSLGVFGGYTF.

This clonotype has just a few counts. This rearrangement joins TRBV6-5 to TRBJ2-3; no reliable D call. Trimming took 6 bases from V and 9 from J, leaving 22 bases between them. CDR3 length: 15 amino acids. Germline V gives CDR1 MNHEY, CDR2 SVGAGI. This CDR3 is CASRRTRSEIGTQYF. DNA for the CDR3: TGTGCCAGCAGACGGACCAGGTCCGAGATTGGGACGCAGTATTTT.

About this clonotype itself: A much larger clone is a single base away; this may be a read error. The chain carries TRBV12-5 and TRBJ1-2, with D tentatively TRBD1 (5 bases). Germline assignment: CDR1 LGHNT and CDR2 FRNRAP. This CDR3 spans 17 amino acids. In DNA, the CDR3 is TGTGCTAGTGGTCATAATCATTTGCAGGGAAAGACCTATGGCTGCACCTTC. Its protein product is CASGHNHLQGKTYGCTF.

This clonotype was observed many times. The V gene is TRBV7-2, the J gene TRBJ1-1; D not resolved. Germline V gene lookup returns CDR1 SGHTA and CDR2 FQGNSA. The length of the CDR3 is 14 residues. With 5 bases removed from V and 3 bases from J, the gap between germline ends came to 13 bases. The CDR3 loop is CASSTHGRDTEAFF. CDR3 nucleotides: TGTGCCAGCAGCACCCACGGGAGGGACACTGAAGCTTTCTTT.

In its sample, this clonotype was seen many times. The chain employs TRBV25-1 and TRBJ1-2; D ambiguous. The V gene's germline CDR1 is MGHDK and CDR2 SYGVNS. V was clipped by 5 bases and J by 4 bases, with 23 bases between them. CDR3 length: 17 residues. The chain's CDR3 is CASSTPEELGKTYGYTF. The CDR3 region has the DNA TGTGCCAGCAGTACACCAGAAGAACTGGGAAAGACCTATGGCTACACCTTC.

Remarks on this clonotype: This may stem from a read error, because a much larger clone lies one nucleotide away. J is TRBJ2-1 and V is TRBV10-3, with 8 bases identical to TRBD1. This CDR3 has 15 amino acids. Trimming at V came to 0 bases and at J to 11 bases, leaving 9 bases not matched to a gene. Germline V gene data show CDR1 as ENHRY and CDR2 as SYGVKD. The CDR3 nucleotides are TGTGCCATCAGTGAGTCTGGTTTAGGACAGGGCAAGCAGTTCTTC. Its translation: CAISESGLGQGKQFF.

For this clonotype: This sequence may be a read error, since a much larger clone differs from it by one base. The rearrangement links TRBV6-5 to TRBJ2-7; D remains unclear. This CDR3 region has 15 residues. V lost 8 bases and J 3 bases, leaving 20 bases between the germline ends. In germline, CDR1 is MNHEY, CDR2 SVGAGI. DNA for the CDR3: TGTGCCAGCGGTCGGAGTCACTCCGGAAGCTACGAGCAGTACTTC. The encoded protein is CASGRSHSGSYEQYF.

As regards this clonotype: This may be a read error, as it is one base from a much larger clone. The chain employs TRBV5-1 and TRBJ2-3, with 13 bases that match TRBD2. This CDR3 spans 17 amino acids. Per germline, CDR1 SGHRS and CDR2 YFSETQ. This CDR3 reads CAGSLPSLAGGPDTQYF. CDR3 DNA: TGCGCCGGCAGCTTGCCCTCACTAGCGGGAGGGCCTGATACGCAGTATTTT.

About this clonotype itself: This may come from a read error, since a much larger clone is one base off. The rearrangement links TRBV12-3 or TRBV12-4 to TRBJ2-5; 10 nucleotides match TRBD2. TRBJ2-7 explains the end of the DNA better; the J call may be wrong. CDR3 length: 15 residues. The CDR3 nucleotides read TGTGCCGGCAGTTTGATGGGACTAGCGACATACGAGCAGTACTTC. Protein: CAGSLMGLATYEQYF.

This clonotype was counted ten times or more. The chain joins TRBV4-1 to TRBJ1-6, with TRBD1 as a possible D gene (6 bases). This CDR3 region has 18 residues. Germline V gene data show CDR1 as MGHRA and CDR2 as YSYEKL. V lost 3 bases and J 3 bases, leaving 18 bases between the germline ends. The CDR3 spells CASSQTLTGNLYNSPLHF. The CDR3 nucleotides read TGCGCCAGCAGCCAGACCCTCACAGGGAATCTCTATAATTCACCCCTCCACTTT.

J is TRBJ1-2 and V is TRBV15; D ambiguous. Trimming pared 4 bases from V and 4 bases from J, leaving 22 bases between. The CDR3 has 17 residues. The V gene's germline CDR1 is LNHNV and CDR2 YYDKDF (reference sequence). The CDR3 coding sequence is TGTGCCACCAGCAAGTCGACAAGGTGTGGAAAGACCTATGGCTACACCTTC. Translated: CATSKSTRCGKTYGYTF.

The sample holds many counts of this clonotype. This chain uses TRBV4-3 with TRBJ2-7; 10 bases are a match to TRBD2. This CDR3 is 16 amino acids long. Trimming took 4 bases from V and 7 from J; bases not matched to a gene: 13. Germline CDR1 reads LGHNA; CDR2 reads YSLEER. CDR3 residues: CASSPPLGASGGEQYF. The DNA for the CDR3 is TGCGCCAGCAGCCCCCCTCTCGGGGCTAGCGGGGGAGAGCAGTACTTC.

This clonotype was observed at least ten times. V gene TRBV27 combines with J gene TRBJ2-7, with 7 bases lining up with TRBD2. The CDR3 has 12 residues. Germline CDR1 and CDR2: MNHEY and SMNVEV (reference sequence). V was clipped by 6 bases and J by 7 bases; unmatched bases: 6. Here the CDR3 DNA reads TGTGCCAGCAGGCGAGGGGAGGGGGAGCAGTACTTC. Encoded protein: CASRRGEGEQYF.

In this sample, this clonotype turned up many times. The genes are TRBV11-3 and TRBJ2-1, with 10 bases fitting TRBD2. CDR1 and CDR2 (germline): SGHNT, YENEEA. With V trimmed by 4 bases and J by 5 bases, 5 bases remained unmatched. The CDR3 extends over 15 amino acids. The CDR3 reads CASSSLAGLDNEQFF. The CDR3 nucleotides are TGTGCCAGCAGCTCACTAGCGGGGTTAGACAATGAGCAGTTCTTC.

The rearrangement joins TRBV30 to TRBJ1-5; D ambiguous. Germline CDR1 GTSNPN, CDR2 SVGIG (reference sequence). V dropped 2 bases and J dropped 2 bases, with 10 bases sitting between them. The CDR3 has 14 residues. The CDR3 here is CAWSTGVGNQPQHF. CDR3 bases: TGTGCCTGGAGTACCGGGGTGGGCAATCAGCCCCAGCATTTT.

The chain has TRBV10-3 and TRBJ2-3; possibly TRBD1 for D (8 bases). CDR1 and CDR2 from the germline V gene are ENHRY and SYGVKD. This CDR3 region has 15 residues. V lost 11 bases to trimming and J lost 6 bases, with 24 bases between them. CDR3 in DNA: TGTGCCGTCATGGCGACAGGGGACTATTCGGATACGCAGTATTTT. Residues: CAVMATGDYSDTQYF.

The chain uses TRBV11-2 and TRBJ2-4; D call uncertain. CDR1 and CDR2 from the germline V gene are SGHAT and FQNNGV. V lost 4 bases to trimming and J lost 7 bases, with 11 bases between them. The CDR3 spans 13 residues. The CDR3 here is CASSWQVRNIQYF. The CDR3 nucleotides read TGTGCCAGCAGCTGGCAGGTGCGGAACATTCAGTACTTC. Supplemented by reference TRBV11-2 and TRBJ2-4, the full variable domain reads EAGVAQSPRYKIIEKRQSVAFWCNPISGHATLYWYQQILGQGPKLLIQFQNNGVVDDSQLPKDRFSAERLKGVDSTLKIQPAKLEDSAVYLCASSWQVRNIQYFGAGTRLSVL.

A note on this clonotype: With a much larger clone just one base away, this may be a read error. The chain couples TRBV12-3 or TRBV12-4 to TRBJ2-7, with D hard to call. Trimming removed 2 bases at V and 3 bases at J, with 11 bases between. This CDR3 comprises 14 residues. CDR3 nucleotide sequence: TGTGCCAGCAGTTTAAACAACAATCACTACGAGCAGTACTTC. Its protein is CASSLNNNHYEQYF.

This clonotype was picked up many times. The chain carries TRBV5-3 and TRBJ1-2; D is ambiguous. TRBV5-3 is noted as an ORF with a role that remains uncertain. This CDR3 comprises 16 residues. V lost 7 bases, J lost 4 bases, and 23 bases lay in between. DNA of the CDR3: TGTGCCAGACCCTCGGTAGTGGTGAGAAAGACCTATGGCTACACCTTC. Encoded protein: CARPSVVVRKTYGYTF.